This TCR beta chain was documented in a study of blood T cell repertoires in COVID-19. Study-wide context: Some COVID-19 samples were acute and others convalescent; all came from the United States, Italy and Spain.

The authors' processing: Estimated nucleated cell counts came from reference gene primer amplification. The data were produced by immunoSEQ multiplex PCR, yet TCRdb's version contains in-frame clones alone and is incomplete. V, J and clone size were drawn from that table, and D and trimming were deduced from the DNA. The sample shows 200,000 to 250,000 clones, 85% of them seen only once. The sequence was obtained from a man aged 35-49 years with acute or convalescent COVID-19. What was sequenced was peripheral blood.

Written as DNA, the CDR3 is TGTGCCAGCAGCGTCGGACCTCGCAACCCACAGGATAACTATGGCTACACCTTC. It specifies CASSVGPRNPQDNYGYTF. The rearrangement joins TRBV27 to TRBJ1-2; D may be TRBD1 (5 bases). V lost 6 bases and J lost 1, with 24 bases in between. CDR3 length: 18 amino acids. Looked up from germline, CDR1 is MNHEY and CDR2 is SMNVEV (reference sequence).